The present T cell receptor beta chain was sequenced within a study of cytomegalovirus exposure and HLA in healthy donors. As to this clone: The antigen is not known. The junction departs from the called germline gene at one end, perhaps through a read error.

The CDR3 runs 18 residues. Looked up from germline, CDR1 is MNHEY and CDR2 is SMNVEV (reference sequence). In the PCR, 60 Vbeta and 13 Jbeta primers were used. Using immunoSEQ multiplex PCR, the repertoire was profiled, and TCRdb retains in-frame clones only, with some absent. Altogether about 130,000 clones are present, about 79% being singletons, with the ten largest covering roughly 3%. Regarding the study as a whole: In a later analysis, specific HLA alleles were associated with 15,000 to 20,000 TCR beta sequences at a 0.05 false discovery rate. Researchers catalogued roughly 150 TCR beta chains as cytomegalovirus-associated.

Sample: PBMCs. V gene TRBV27 combines with J gene TRBJ2-6; TRBD1 is a possible D gene (6 bases). The TCR originated in a woman in her forties or fifties in good health and CMV-seronegative. The CDR3 DNA sequence: TGTGCCAGCACCCTCAGGGGTGGAGCAATCTCTTGGGCCAACGTCCTGACTTTC. As protein: CASTLRGGAISWANVLTF.